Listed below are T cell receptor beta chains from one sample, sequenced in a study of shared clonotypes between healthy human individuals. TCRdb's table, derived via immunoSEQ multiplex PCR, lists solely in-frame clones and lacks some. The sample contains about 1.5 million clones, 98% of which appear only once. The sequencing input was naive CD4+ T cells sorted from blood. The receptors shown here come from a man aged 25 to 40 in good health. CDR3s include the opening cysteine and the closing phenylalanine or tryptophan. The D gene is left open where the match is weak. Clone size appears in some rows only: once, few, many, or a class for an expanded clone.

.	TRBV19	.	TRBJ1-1	CASSRLDNTEAFF	TGTGCCAGTAGTAGACTAGATAACACTGAAGCTTTCTTT
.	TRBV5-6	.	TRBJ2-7	CASSYGSYEQYF	TGTGCCAGCAGCTATGGCTCCTACGAGCAGTACTTC
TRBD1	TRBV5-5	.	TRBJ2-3	CASSSPGQGVDTQYF	TGTGCCAGCAGCAGCCCGGGACAGGGTGTTGATACGCAGTATTTT
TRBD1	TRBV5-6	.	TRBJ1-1	CASSRDRDPMKAFF	TGTGCCAGCAGCCGGGACAGGGACCCTATGAAAGCTTTCTTT
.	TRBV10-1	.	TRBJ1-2	CASSPRQAYGYTF	TGCGCCAGCAGCCCGAGACAGGCCTATGGCTACACCTTC
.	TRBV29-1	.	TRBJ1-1	CSVGGAGRNTEAFF	TGCAGCGTTGGGGGGGCAGGACGCAACACTGAAGCTTTCTTT
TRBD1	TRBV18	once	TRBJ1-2	CASSPETGAGYTF	TGTGCCAGCTCACCGGAGACAGGGGCGGGCTACACCTTC
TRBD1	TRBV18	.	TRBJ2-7	CASSPADRDEQYF	TGTGCCAGCTCACCAGCGGACAGGGACGAGCAGTACTTC
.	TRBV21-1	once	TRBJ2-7	CASSKPPQSYEQYF	TGTGCCAGCAGCAAACCCCCCCAATCCTACGAGCAGTACTTC
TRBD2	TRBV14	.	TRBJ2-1	CASSQVAGGGNEQFF	TGTGCCAGCAGCCAAGTTGCGGGGGGAGGGAATGAGCAGTTCTTC
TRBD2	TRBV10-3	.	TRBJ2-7	CAISESSGRALGQYF	TGTGCCATCAGTGAGTCTAGCGGGAGGGCCTTGGGCCAGTACTTC
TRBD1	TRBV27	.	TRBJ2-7	CASSPDRGSYEQYF	TGTGCCAGCAGCCCGGACAGGGGGTCCTACGAGCAGTACTTC
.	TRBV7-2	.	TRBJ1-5	CASSLRGSNQPQHF	TGTGCCAGCAGCTTAAGGGGGAGCAATCAGCCCCAGCATTTT
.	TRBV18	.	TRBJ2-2	CASSPSGTDTGELFF	TGTGCCAGCTCACCATCCGGGACGGATACCGGGGAGCTGTTTTTT
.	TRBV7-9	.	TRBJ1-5	CASSSQGDQPQHF	TGTGCCAGCAGCTCACAAGGGGATCAGCCCCAGCATTTT
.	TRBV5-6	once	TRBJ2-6	CASSLRGALGANVLTF	TGTGCCAGCAGCTTGCGAGGGGCGCTCGGGGCCAACGTCCTGACTTTC
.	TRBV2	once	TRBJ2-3	CASRTGPMSQYF	TGTGCCAGCAGGACAGGCCCTATGTCGCAGTATTTT
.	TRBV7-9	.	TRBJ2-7	CASSLGRGFLDEQYF	TGTGCCAGCAGCTTAGGCCGAGGCTTCTTGGACGAGCAGTACTTC
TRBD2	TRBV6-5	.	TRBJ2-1	CASSNSGTSVNEQFF	TGTGCCAGCAGTAATTCCGGGACTAGTGTAAATGAGCAGTTCTTC
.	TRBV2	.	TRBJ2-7	CASSQTVTYEQYF	TGTGCCAGCAGTCAGACAGTAACCTACGAGCAGTACTTC
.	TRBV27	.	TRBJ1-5	CASSPTRTLLYSNQPQHF	TGTGCCAGCAGTCCAACCCGGACATTACTATATAGCAATCAGCCCCAGCATTTT
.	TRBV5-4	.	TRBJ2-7	CASSLGQDYEQYF	TGTGCCAGCAGCTTGGGACAAGACTACGAGCAGTACTTC
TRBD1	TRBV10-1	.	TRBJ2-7	CASSDGTGSIADEQYF	TGCGCCAGCAGTGATGGGACAGGGTCTATTGCAGACGAGCAGTACTTC
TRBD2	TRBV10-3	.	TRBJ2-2	CAISADGGTGELFF	TGTGCCATCAGTGCAGACGGGGGGACCGGGGAGCTGTTTTTT
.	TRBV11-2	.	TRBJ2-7	CASSLGGVGGISYEQYF	TGTGCCAGCAGCTTAGGGGGTGTTGGGGGAATCTCCTACGAGCAGTACTTC
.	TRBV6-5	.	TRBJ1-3	CASSYYQNSGNTIYF	TGTGCCAGCAGTTACTATCAGAACTCTGGAAACACCATATATTTT
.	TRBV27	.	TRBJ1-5	CASSHPGGQPQHF	TGTGCCAGCAGCCATCCCGGGGGTCAGCCCCAGCATTTT
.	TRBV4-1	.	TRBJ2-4	CASSQPERIAKNIQYF	TGCGCCAGCAGCCAACCGGAGCGGATAGCCAAAAACATTCAGTACTTC
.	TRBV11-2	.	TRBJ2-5	CASSLVGAGLETQYF	TGTGCCAGCAGCTTAGTTGGGGCAGGGCTGGAGACCCAGTACTTC
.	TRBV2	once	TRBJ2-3	CASRAQFITDTQYF	TGTGCCAGCAGGGCCCAGTTTATCACAGATACGCAGTATTTT
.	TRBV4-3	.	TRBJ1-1	CASSQGAQLTEAFF	TGCGCCAGCAGCCAAGGGGCTCAGTTGACTGAAGCTTTCTTT
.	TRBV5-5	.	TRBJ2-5	CASSLVPGATSQETQYF	TGTGCCAGCAGCTTGGTCCCAGGGGCCACTTCCCAAGAGACCCAGTACTTC
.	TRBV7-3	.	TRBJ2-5	CASSPYLFQETQYF	TGTGCCAGCAGCCCCTACTTGTTCCAAGAGACCCAGTACTTC
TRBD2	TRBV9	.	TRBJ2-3	CASSAILAGGLNTQYF	TGTGCCAGCAGCGCGATTCTAGCGGGAGGATTAAATACGCAGTATTTT
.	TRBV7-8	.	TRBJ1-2	CASSLLGDNYGYTF	TGTGCCAGCAGCTTACTTGGTGACAACTATGGCTACACCTTC
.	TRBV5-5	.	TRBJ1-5	CASSLVREGEPQHF	TGTGCCAGCAGCTTGGTGAGGGAAGGCGAGCCCCAGCATTTT
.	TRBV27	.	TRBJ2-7	CASIRTFYGGLYEQYF	TGTGCCAGCATTAGGACCTTCTACGGGGGCCTCTACGAGCAGTACTTC
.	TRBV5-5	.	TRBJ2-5	CASSLAYQETQYF	TGTGCCAGCAGCTTGGCGTACCAAGAGACCCAGTACTTC
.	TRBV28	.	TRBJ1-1	CASSYWGANAFF	TGTGCCAGCAGTTATTGGGGGGCAAACGCTTTCTTT
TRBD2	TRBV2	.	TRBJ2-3	CAISPLAGGDTQYF	TGTGCCATCTCTCCACTAGCGGGAGGAGATACGCAGTATTTT
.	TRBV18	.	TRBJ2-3	CASSPADKGLIPSATQYF	TGTGCCAGCTCACCAGCGGACAAAGGACTGATCCCCTCCGCCACGCAGTATTTT
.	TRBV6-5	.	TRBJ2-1	CASSYARDTSYNEQFF	TGTGCCAGCAGTTACGCTCGGGACACCTCCTACAATGAGCAGTTCTTC
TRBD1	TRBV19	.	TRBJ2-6	CASSIVGTGGAGANVLTF	TGTGCCAGTAGTATTGTGGGGACAGGGGGCGCTGGGGCCAACGTCCTGACTTTC
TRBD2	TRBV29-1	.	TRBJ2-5	CSTVRAGGKETQYF	TGCAGCACTGTCAGGGCGGGAGGGAAAGAGACCCAGTACTTC
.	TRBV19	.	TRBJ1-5	CASSSKRGGQPQHF	TGTGCCAGTAGTAGTAAAAGGGGTGGTCAGCCCCAGCATTTT
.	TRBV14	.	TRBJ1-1	CASRHRVYTEAFF	TGTGCCAGCAGACACAGGGTTTACACTGAAGCTTTCTTT
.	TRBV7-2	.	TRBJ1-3	CASSLGIGASSGNTIYF	TGTGCCAGCAGCTTAGGTATAGGGGCCAGCTCTGGAAACACCATATATTTT
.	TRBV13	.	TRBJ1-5	CASSGGLAQHF	TGTGCCAGCAGCGGCGGGCTTGCCCAGCATTTT
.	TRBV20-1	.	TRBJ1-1	CSARVDTEAFF	TGCAGTGCTAGGGTGGACACTGAAGCTTTCTTT
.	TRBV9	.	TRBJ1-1	CASSALGKRGRGTEAFF	TGTGCCAGCAGCGCCTTAGGGAAAAGGGGAAGGGGCACTGAAGCTTTCTTT
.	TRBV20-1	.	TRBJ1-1	CQGGMGTEAFF	TGCCAAGGAGGGATGGGCACTGAAGCTTTCTTT
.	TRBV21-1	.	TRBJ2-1	CASSNQRLAGGNEQFF	TGTGCCAGCAGCAACCAACGACTAGCGGGAGGCAATGAGCAGTTCTTC
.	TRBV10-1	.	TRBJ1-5	CASSEQGNQPQHF	TGCGCCAGCAGTGAGCAGGGGAATCAGCCCCAGCATTTT
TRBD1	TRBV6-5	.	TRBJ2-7	CATRRAGGYEQYF	TGTGCCACAAGGCGGGCAGGGGGCTACGAGCAGTACTTC
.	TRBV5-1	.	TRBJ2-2	CASSLDPAGELFF	TGCGCCAGCAGCTTGGATCCTGCCGGGGAGCTGTTTTTT
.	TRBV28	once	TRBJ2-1	CASRPGGRNYNEQFF	TGTGCCAGCCGGCCCGGGGGGCGAAACTACAATGAGCAGTTCTTC
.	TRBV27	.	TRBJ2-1	CASSLGLVNEQFF	TGTGCCAGCAGTTTAGGGTTAGTCAATGAGCAGTTCTTC
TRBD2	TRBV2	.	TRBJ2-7	CASTPTSGSFHEQYF	TGTGCCAGCACCCCAACTAGCGGGAGCTTCCACGAGCAGTACTTC
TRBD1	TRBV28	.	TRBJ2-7	CASSPSGTGPYEQYF	TGTGCCAGCAGCCCAAGCGGGACAGGGCCCTACGAGCAGTACTTC